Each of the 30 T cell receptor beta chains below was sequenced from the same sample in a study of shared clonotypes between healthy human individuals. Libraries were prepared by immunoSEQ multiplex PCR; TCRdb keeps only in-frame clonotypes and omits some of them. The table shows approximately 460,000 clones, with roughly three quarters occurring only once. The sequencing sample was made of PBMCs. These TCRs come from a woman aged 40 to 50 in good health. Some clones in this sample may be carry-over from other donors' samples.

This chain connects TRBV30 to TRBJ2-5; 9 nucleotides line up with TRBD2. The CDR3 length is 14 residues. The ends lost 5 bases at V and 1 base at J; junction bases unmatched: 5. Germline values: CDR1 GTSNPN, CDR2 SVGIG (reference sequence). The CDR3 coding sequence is TGTGCCTGGGCGGCTAGCGGGATCCAAGAGACCCAGTACTTC. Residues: CAWAASGIQETQYF.

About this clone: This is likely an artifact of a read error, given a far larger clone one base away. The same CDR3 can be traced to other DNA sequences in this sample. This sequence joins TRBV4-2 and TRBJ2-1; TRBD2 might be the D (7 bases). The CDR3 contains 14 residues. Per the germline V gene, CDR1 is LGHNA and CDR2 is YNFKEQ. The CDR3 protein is CASSQEMGGGRQFF. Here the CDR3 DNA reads TGTGCCAGCAGTCAAGAGATGGGGGGCGGGAGGCAGTTCTTC.

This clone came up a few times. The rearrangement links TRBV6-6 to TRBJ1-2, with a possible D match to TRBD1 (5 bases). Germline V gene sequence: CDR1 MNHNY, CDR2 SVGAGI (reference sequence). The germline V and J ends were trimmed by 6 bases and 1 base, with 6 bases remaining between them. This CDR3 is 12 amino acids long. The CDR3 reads CASSQGNYGYTF. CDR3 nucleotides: TGTGCCAGCAGCCAGGGTAACTATGGCTACACCTTC.

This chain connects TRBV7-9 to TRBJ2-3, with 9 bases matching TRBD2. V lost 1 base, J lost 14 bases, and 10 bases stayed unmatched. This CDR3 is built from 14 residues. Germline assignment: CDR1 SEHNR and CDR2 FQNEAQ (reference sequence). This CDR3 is CASSLGMASGARYF. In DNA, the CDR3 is TGTGCCAGCAGCTTAGGTATGGCTAGCGGGGCGCGGTATTTT.

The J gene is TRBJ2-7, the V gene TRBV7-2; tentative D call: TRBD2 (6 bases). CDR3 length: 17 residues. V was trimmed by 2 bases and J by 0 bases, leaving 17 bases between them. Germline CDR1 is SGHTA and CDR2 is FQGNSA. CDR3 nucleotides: TGTGCCAGCAGCTTAAAGGCCTCTAGCGTCTACTCCTACGAGCAGTACTTC. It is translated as CASSLKASSVYSYEQYF.

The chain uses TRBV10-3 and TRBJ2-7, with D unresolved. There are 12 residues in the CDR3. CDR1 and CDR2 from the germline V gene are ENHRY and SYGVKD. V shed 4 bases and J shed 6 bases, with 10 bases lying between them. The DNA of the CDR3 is TGTGCCATCAGTGGGCAGGAAGGCGAGCAGTACTTC. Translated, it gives CAISGQEGEQYF.

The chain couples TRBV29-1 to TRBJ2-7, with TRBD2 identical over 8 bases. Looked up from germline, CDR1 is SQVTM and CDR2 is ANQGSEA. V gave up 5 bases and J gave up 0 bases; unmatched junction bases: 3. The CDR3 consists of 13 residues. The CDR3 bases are TGCAGCGTTCGGGGGGGAATCTCCTACGAGCAGTACTTC. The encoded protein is CSVRGGISYEQYF.

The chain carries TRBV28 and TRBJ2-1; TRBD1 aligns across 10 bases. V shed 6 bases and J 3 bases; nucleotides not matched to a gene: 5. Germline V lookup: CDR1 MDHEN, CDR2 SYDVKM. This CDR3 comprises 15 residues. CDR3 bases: TGTGCCAGCAGCCATGGGACAGGGGACTACAATGAGCAGTTCTTC. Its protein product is CASSHGTGDYNEQFF.

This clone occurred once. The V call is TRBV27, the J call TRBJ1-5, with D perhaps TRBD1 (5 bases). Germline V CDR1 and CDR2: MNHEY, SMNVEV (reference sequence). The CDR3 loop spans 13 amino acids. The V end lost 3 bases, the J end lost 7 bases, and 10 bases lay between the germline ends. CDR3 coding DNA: TGTGCCAGCAGTTTGGGGGGACCGCAGCCCCAGCATTTT. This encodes CASSLGGPQPQHF.

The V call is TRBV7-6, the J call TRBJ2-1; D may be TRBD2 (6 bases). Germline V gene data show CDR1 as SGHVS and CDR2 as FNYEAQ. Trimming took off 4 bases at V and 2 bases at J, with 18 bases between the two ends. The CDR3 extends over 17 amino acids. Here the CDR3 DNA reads TGTGCCAGCAGCTCCCAAAGACGGGAGTATGCCTACAATGAGCAGTTCTTC. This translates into CASSSQRREYAYNEQFF.

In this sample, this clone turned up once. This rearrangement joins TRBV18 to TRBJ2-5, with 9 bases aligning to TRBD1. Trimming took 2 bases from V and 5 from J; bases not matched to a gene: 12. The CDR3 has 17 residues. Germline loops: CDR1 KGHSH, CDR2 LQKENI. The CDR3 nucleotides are TGTGCCAGCTCACCATGGGACAGGGAGAAGAGTGGTGAGACCCAGTACTTC. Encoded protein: CASSPWDREKSGETQYF.

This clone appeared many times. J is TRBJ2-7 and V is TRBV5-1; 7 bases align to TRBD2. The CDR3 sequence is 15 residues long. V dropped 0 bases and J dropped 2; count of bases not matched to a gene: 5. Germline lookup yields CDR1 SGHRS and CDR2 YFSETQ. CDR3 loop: CASSLAPGGPYEQYF. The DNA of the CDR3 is TGCGCCAGCAGCTTGGCCCCGGGAGGCCCCTACGAGCAGTACTTC.

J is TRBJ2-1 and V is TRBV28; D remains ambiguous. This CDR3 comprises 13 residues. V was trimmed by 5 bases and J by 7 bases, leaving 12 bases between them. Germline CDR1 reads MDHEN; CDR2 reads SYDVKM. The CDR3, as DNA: TGTGCCAGCAGTCCCCTTAATGCGAATGAGCAGTTCTTC. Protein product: CASSPLNANEQFF.

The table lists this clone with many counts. CDR3 nucleotide sequence: TGCGCCAGCAGCCCTAGCGGGAGGGCCAACACCGGGGAGCTGTTTTTT. Its translation: CASSPSGRANTGELFF. This chain links TRBV5-1 with TRBJ2-2; 12 bases match TRBD2. The germline gives CDR1 SGHRS, CDR2 YFSETQ. V lost 4 bases and J lost 2; bases outside the gene matches: 3. This CDR3 has 16 amino acids.

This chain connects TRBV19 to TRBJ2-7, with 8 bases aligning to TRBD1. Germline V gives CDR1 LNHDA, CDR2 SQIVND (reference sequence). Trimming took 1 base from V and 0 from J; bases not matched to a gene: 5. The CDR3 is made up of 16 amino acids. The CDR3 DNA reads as TGTGCCAGTAGTATAGGCCCGGGACAGGTCTCCTACGAGCAGTACTTC. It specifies CASSIGPGQVSYEQYF.

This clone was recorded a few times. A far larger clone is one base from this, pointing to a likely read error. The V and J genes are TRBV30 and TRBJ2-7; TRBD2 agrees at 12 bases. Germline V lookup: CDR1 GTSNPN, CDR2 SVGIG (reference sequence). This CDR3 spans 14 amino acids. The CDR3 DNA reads TGTGCCTGGACTGCACTAGCGGGAGGCTACGGGCAGTACTTC. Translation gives CAWTALAGGYGQYF. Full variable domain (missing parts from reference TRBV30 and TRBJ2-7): SQTIHQWPATLVQPVGSPLSLECTVEGTSNPNLYWYRQAAGRGLQLLFYSVGIGQISSEVPQNLSASRPQDRQFILSSKKLLLSDSGFYLCAWTALAGGYGQYFGPGTRLTVT.

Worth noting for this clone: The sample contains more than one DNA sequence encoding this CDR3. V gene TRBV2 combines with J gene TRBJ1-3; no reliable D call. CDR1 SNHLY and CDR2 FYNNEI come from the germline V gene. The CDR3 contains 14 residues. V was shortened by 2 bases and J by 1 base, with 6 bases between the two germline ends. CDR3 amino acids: CASSELLSGNTIYF. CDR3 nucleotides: TGTGCCAGCAGTGAACTTTTGTCTGGAAACACCATATATTTT.

CDR3 loop: CASSDAFRYGYTF. In DNA form, the CDR3 reads TGCGCCAGCAGTGACGCGTTCCGGTATGGCTACACCTTC. The chain combines TRBV10-2 with TRBJ1-2; no clear D. CDR1 is WSHSY and CDR2 is SAAADI in the germline V gene. V lost 3 bases, J lost 5 bases, and 10 bases lay in between. This CDR3 has 13 amino acids.

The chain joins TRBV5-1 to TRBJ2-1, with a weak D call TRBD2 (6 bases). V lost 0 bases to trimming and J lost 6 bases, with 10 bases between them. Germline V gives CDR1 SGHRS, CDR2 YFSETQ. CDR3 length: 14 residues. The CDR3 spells CASSLGGLFNEQFF. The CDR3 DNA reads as TGCGCCAGCAGCTTGGGGGGACTCTTCAATGAGCAGTTCTTC.

The CDR3 nucleotides are TGTGCCAGCAGCCCACCGGGACTAGCGTTGTTCGATGAGCAGTTCTTC. This translates into CASSPPGLALFDEQFF. The chain joins TRBV7-9 to TRBJ2-1; 10 bases are shared with TRBD2. The CDR3 has 16 residues. Germline V gene sequence: CDR1 SEHNR, CDR2 FQNEAQ (reference sequence). V was pared by 5 bases and J by 8 bases, with 12 bases of the junction left unmatched.

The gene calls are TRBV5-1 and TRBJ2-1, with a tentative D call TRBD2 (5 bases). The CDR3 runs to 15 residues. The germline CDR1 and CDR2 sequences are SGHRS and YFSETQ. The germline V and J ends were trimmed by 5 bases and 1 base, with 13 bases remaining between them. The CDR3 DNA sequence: TGCGCCAGCAGACCCCAGCGGCTTTCCTACAATGAGCAGTTCTTC. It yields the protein CASRPQRLSYNEQFF.

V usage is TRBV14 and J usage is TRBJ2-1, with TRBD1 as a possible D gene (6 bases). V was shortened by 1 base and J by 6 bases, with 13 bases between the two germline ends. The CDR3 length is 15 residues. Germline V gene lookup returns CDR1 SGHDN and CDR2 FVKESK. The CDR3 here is CASSQALWGLNEQFF. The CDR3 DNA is TGTGCCAGCAGCCAAGCTTTGTGGGGGCTCAATGAGCAGTTCTTC. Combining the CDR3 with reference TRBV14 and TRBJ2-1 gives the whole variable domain EAGVTQFPSHSVIEKGQTVTLRCDPISGHDNLYWYRRVMGKEIKFLLHFVKESKQDESGMPNNRFLAERTGGTYSTLKVQPAELEDSGVYFCASSQALWGLNEQFFGPGTRLTVL.

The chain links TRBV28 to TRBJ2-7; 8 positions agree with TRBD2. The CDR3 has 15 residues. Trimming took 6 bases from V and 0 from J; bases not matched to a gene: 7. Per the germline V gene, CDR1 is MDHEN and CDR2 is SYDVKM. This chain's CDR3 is CASRLSGSPSYEQYF. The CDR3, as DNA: TGTGCCAGCAGGTTAAGCGGGAGCCCCTCCTACGAGCAGTACTTC.

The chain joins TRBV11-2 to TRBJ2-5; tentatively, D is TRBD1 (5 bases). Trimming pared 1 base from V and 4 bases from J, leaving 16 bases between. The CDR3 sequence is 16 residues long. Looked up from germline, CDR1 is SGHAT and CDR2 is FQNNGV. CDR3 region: CASSLGGRLRGETQYF. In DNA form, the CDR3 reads TGTGCCAGCAGCTTAGGAGGACGTTTAAGGGGAGAGACCCAGTACTTC.

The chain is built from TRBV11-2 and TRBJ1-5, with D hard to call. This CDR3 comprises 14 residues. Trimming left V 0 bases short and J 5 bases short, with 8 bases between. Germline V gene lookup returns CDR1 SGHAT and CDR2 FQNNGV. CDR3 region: CASSLDGRHQPQHF. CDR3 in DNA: TGTGCCAGCAGCTTAGATGGCAGACATCAGCCCCAGCATTTT.

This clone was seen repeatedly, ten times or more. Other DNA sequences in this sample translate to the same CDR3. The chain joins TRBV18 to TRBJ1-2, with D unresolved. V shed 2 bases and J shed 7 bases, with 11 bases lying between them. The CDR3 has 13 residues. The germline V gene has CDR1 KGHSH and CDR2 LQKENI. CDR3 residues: CASSPGERVGYTF. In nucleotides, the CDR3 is TGTGCCAGCTCACCAGGGGAAAGGGTTGGCTACACCTTC.

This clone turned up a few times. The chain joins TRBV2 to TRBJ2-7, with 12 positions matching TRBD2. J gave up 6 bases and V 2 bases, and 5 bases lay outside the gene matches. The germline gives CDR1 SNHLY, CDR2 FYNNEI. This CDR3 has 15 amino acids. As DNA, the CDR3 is TGTGCCAGCAGTGAATCTAGCGGGAGGGCGGTCGAGCAGTACTTC. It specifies CASSESSGRAVEQYF. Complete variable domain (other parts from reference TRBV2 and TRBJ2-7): EPEVTQTPSHQVTQMGQEVILRCVPISNHLYFYWYRQILGQKVEFLVSFYNNEISEKSEIFDDQFSVERPDGSNFTLKIRSTKLEDSAMYFCASSESSGRAVEQYFGPGTRLTVT.

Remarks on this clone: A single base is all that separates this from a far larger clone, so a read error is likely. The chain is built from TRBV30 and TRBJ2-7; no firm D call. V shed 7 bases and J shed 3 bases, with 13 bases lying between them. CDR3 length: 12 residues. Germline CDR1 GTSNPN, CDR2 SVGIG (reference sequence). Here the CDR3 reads CAFAAAGYEQYF. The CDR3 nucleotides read TGTGCCTTCGCCGCCGCCGGCTACGAGCAGTACTTC.

CDR3 region: CASSPRAGELFF. CDR3 sequence (DNA): TGTGCCAGCAGCCCCCGCGCCGGGGAGCTGTTTTTT. The chain links TRBV6-4 to TRBJ2-2; D is uncertain. Germline V gene sequence: CDR1 MRHNA, CDR2 SNTAGT. This CDR3 region has 12 residues. With 6 bases removed from V and 6 bases from J, the gap between germline ends came to 8 bases.

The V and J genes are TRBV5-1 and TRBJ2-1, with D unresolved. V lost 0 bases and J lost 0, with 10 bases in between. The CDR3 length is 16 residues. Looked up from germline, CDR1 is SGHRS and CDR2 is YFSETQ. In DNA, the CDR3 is TGCGCCAGCAGCTTGGATGGGGTTCCCTCCTACAATGAGCAGTTCTTC. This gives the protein CASSLDGVPSYNEQFF.